This TCR beta chain is from a study of blood T cell repertoires in COVID-19. Study-wide background: Sample material is recorded as cDNA or gDNA derived from T cells, B-cell-depleted T cells, or PBMCs.

The germline V and J ends were trimmed by 4 bases and 3 bases, with 17 bases remaining between them. The CDR3 totals 15 residues. CDR1 and CDR2 from the germline V gene are SGHDT and YYEEEE. Original analysis: Amplified reference gene primers provided the basis for estimating nucleated cell counts. Sequencing used immunoSEQ multiplex PCR; TCRdb keeps in-frame clones, though not all of them. V, J and clone size are taken as reported in that table, and D and trimming were inferred from the DNA itself. Of about 230,000 clones in the sample, approximately 82% were seen once. This clonotype originated in a man in his forties or fifties who had recovered from COVID-19. The sample was peripheral blood. This chain connects TRBV5-6 to TRBJ2-7; D may be TRBD1 (5 bases). DNA of the CDR3: TGTGCCAGCAGCAGGGGCCCCGGTTCCGACTACGAGCAGTACTTC. This encodes CASSRGPGSDYEQYF. Drawing the rest from reference TRBV5-6 and TRBJ2-7, the complete variable domain is DAGVTQSPTHLIKTRGQQVTLRCSPKSGHDTVSWYQQALGQGPQFIFQYYEEEERQRGNFPDRFSGHQFPNYSSELNVNALLLGDSALYLCASSRGPGSDYEQYFGPGTRLTVT.